The clone carrying this T cell receptor (beta chain) was picked up many times. Its cognate antigen is unknown. With the read ending 3 residues before the CDR3 end, the germline J gene is used to fill in that end. These data originate in a study of T cell clonality in common variable immunodeficiency. General observations from the study: Shared TCRbeta clones were fewer between CVID subjects than controls. TCRbeta clonality was increased in CVID versus healthy controls. Common variable immunodeficiency TCR beta sequences reportedly had fewer deletions and N-nucleotide insertions.

TCRdb keeps only in-frame clones here, not all; method: immunoSEQ multiplex PCR. Singletons are absent from the sample, which has 60,000 to 75,000 clones. With 4 bases removed from V and 1 base from J, the gap between germline ends came to 4 bases. CDR3 length: 11 residues. Germline CDR1 is SQVTM and CDR2 is ANQGSEA. Source material: peripheral blood mononuclear cells. The TCR comes from a person between 18 and 75 years old in good health. V and J are TRBV29-1 and TRBJ1-1, with D unresolved. The CDR3 sequence: CSVARNTEAFF. The covered CDR3 bases are TGCAGCGTTGCCAGGAACACTGAA.